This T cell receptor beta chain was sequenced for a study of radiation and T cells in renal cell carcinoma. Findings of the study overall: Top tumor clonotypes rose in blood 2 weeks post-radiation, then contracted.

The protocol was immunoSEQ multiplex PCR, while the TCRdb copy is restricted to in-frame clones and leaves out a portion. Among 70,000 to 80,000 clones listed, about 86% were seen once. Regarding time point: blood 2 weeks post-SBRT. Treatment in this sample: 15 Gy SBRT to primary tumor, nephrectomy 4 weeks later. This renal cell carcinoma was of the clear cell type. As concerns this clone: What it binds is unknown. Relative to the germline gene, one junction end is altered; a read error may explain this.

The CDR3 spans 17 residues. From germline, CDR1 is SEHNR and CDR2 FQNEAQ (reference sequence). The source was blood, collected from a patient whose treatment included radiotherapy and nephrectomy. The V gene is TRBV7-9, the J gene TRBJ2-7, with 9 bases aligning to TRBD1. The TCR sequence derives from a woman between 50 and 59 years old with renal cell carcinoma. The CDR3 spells CASSLGPQDRGPYEQYF. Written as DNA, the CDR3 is TGTGCCAGCAGTTTAGGCCCTCAGGACAGGGGACCCTACGAGCAGTACTTC. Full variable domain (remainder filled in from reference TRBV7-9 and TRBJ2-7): DTGVSQNPRHKITKRGQNVTFRCDPISEHNRLYWYRQTLGQGPEFLTYFQNEAQLEKSRLLSDRFSAERPKGSFSTLEIQRTEQGDSAMYLCASSLGPQDRGPYEQYFGPGTRLTVT.